The 31 T cell receptor beta chains below come from one sample, sequenced in a study of early T cells in non-severe SARS-CoV-2 infection (dated by TCRdb to the early 2020s). Library creation used 5' RACE. The instrument given in TCRdb is NextSeq 500. TCRdb reran the public reads through fastp at Q25 and MiXCR, keeping productive beta chains. Rows are combined by CDR3 protein, so each entry shows the most common genes and DNA. The sample table records around 19,000 distinct CDR3 sequences; around 5.7% of these occur just once. The ten largest clones capture around 5.8% of the sample. Sequencing used whole blood. The receptors were sampled from an adult who was a healthcare worker with PCR-confirmed SARS-CoV-2 infection or an uninfected control (not recorded which).

This clonotype came up many times. The chain employs TRBV5-1 and TRBJ1-1, with D uncertain. CDR3 length equals 14 residues. The ends were cut back, 0 bases at V and 1 base at J, with 7 bases in the middle. Germline loops: CDR1 SGHRS, CDR2 YFSETQ. The CDR3 coding sequence is TGCGCCAGCAGCTTGGGGCAGGAGAACACTGAAGCTTTCTTT. Encoded protein: CASSLGQENTEAFF. Variable domain in full (rest from reference TRBV5-1 and TRBJ1-1): KAGVTQTPRYLIKTRGQQVTLSCSPISGHRSVSWYQQTPGQGLQFLFEYFSETQRNKGNFPGRFSGRQFSNSRSEMNVSTLELGDSALYLCASSLGQENTEAFFGQGTRLTVV.

This clonotype was recorded many times. The V gene is TRBV30, the J gene TRBJ1-2, with 7 bases matching TRBD1. The V gene's germline CDR1 is GTSNPN and CDR2 SVGIG (reference sequence). CDR3 length equals 13 residues. V shed 3 bases and J 4 bases; nucleotides not matched to a gene: 5. The CDR3, as DNA: TGTGCCTGGAGCAGGGGACAGACCTATGGCTACACCTTC. Residues: CAWSRGQTYGYTF.

This clonotype qualifies as medium-sized. CDR3 in amino acids: CASSEGGQNYNYGYTF. CDR3 nucleotides: TGTGCCAGCAGTGAGGGGGGACAGAATTATAACTATGGCTACACCTTC. This sequence joins TRBV6-1 and TRBJ1-2; 7 bases are shared with TRBD1. The junction had 8 bases not matched to a gene; V was cut back by 3 bases and J by 1 base. Per germline, CDR1 MNHNS and CDR2 SASEGT. The CDR3 is 16 amino acids.

This clonotype was found a few times. The CDR3 DNA sequence: TGTGCCAGCAGTTACCAGGGGGGCCTAGCGGATACGCAGTATTTT. It is translated as CASSYQGGLADTQYF. The rearrangement uses TRBV6-5 and TRBJ2-3; possible D gene TRBD1, 7 bases. The CDR3 runs 15 residues. V dropped 2 bases and J dropped 6 bases, with 15 bases sitting between them. Looked up from germline, CDR1 is MNHEY and CDR2 is SVGAGI.

This clonotype was counted many times. The chain combines TRBV20-1 with TRBJ2-1; 13 bases align to TRBD2. Germline trimming cut 5 bases from V and 12 bases from J; bases unmatched to any gene: 7. Germline CDR1 is DFQATT and CDR2 is SNEGSKA (reference sequence). The CDR3 runs to 13 residues. The DNA for the CDR3 is TGCAGTGCTGGACGGACTAGCGGGAGCGCGCAGTTCTTC. Its translation: CSAGRTSGSAQFF.

This clonotype is classed as medium-sized. This chain uses TRBV20-1 with TRBJ2-3; perhaps TRBD2 as D (7 bases). The germline gives CDR1 DFQATT, CDR2 SNEGSKA (reference sequence). Trimming shortened V by 4 bases and J by 4 bases, and 9 bases separated the two germline ends. CDR3 size: 12 residues. The CDR3 DNA is TGCAGTGCTACGGGGGGCGCAGATACGCAGTATTTT. Protein: CSATGGADTQYF.

This clonotype appeared many times. The CDR3 here is CAWSVVGTGDEEKLFF. As DNA, the CDR3 is TGTGCCTGGAGTGTAGTCGGGACAGGGGACGAGGAAAAACTGTTTTTT. The genes are TRBV30 and TRBJ1-4; 10 bases align to TRBD1. V lost 0 bases, J lost 8 bases, and 9 bases stayed unmatched. The CDR3 contains 16 residues. Germline values: CDR1 GTSNPN, CDR2 SVGIG (reference sequence).

This chain connects TRBV28 to TRBJ1-2, with TRBD1 identical over 8 bases. Germline V gene lookup returns CDR1 MDHEN and CDR2 SYDVKM. This CDR3 region has 17 residues. V shed 5 bases and J 4 bases; nucleotides not matched to a gene: 15. The CDR3 sequence: CASSTRSGLTGAYGYTF. CDR3 in DNA: TGTGCCAGCAGTACACGATCTGGGTTGACAGGGGCCTATGGCTACACCTTC.

This clonotype was seen many times. CDR3 protein: CASSLEDRAAGGQYF. The CDR3 coding sequence is TGTGCCAGCAGTTTAGAGGACAGGGCTGCGGGGGGGCAGTACTTC. The chain couples TRBV28 to TRBJ2-7, with D perhaps TRBD1 or TRBD2 (8 bases each). Looked up from germline, CDR1 is MDHEN and CDR2 is SYDVKM. The length of the CDR3 is 15 residues. The V and J ends lost 2 bases and 9 bases respectively, with 20 bases between them.

The sample holds many counts of this clonotype. The genes are TRBV24-1 and TRBJ2-1; D is ambiguous. This CDR3 is built from 14 residues. Trimming took off 0 bases at V and 8 bases at J, with 10 bases between the two ends. Germline-derived CDR1 and CDR2 are KGHDR and SFDVKD. This CDR3 is CATSDLLEADEQFF. The CDR3 DNA reads TGTGCCACCAGTGATTTGCTTGAAGCCGATGAGCAGTTCTTC.

There are many counts of this clonotype. The V and J genes are TRBV6-5 and TRBJ2-4, with TRBD2 matching 7 bases. The V and J ends lost 7 bases and 5 bases, in that order; junction bases with no gene match: 8. Germline assignment: CDR1 MNHEY and CDR2 SVGAGI. CDR3 length equals 14 residues. CDR3 in amino acids: CASTAAGSQNIQYF. The CDR3 bases are TGTGCCAGCACCGCAGCGGGGTCCCAAAACATTCAGTACTTC.

This clonotype has a count of ten or more. The V and J genes are TRBV6-5 and TRBJ1-5; 7 nucleotides align to TRBD1. With 5 bases clipped from V and 6 bases from J, the junction kept 4 bases outside the gene matches. This CDR3 is built from 13 residues. The V gene's germline CDR1 is MNHEY and CDR2 SVGAGI. The DNA of the CDR3 is TGTGCCAGCAGTCGACAGGGCGTTCAGCCCCAGCATTTT. Protein: CASSRQGVQPQHF.

Regarding this clonotype: Being one base from a much bigger clone, this may be a read error. The DNA for the CDR3 is TGTGCCAGCAGCCCGGGACTAGTAACAGATATGCAGTATTTT. It is translated as CASSPGLVTDMQYF. This chain links TRBV3-1 with TRBJ2-3; 8 positions agree with TRBD2. The germline V gene encodes CDR1 LGHDT and CDR2 YNNKEL (reference sequence). The CDR3 has 14 amino acids.

This clonotype came up many times. The chain carries TRBV12-3 or TRBV12-4 and TRBJ1-1; TRBD1 might be the D (6 bases). V was cut by 3 bases and J by 2 bases, with 13 bases left in between. This CDR3 has 15 residues. The CDR3 DNA reads as TGTGCCAGCAGTTTCCGTCGACAGGCCAACACTGAAGCTTTCTTT. Translation gives CASSFRRQANTEAFF.

This clonotype has ten or more counts. The gene calls are TRBV7-9 and TRBJ2-4, with a weak D call TRBD1 (6 bases). CDR1 is SEHNR and CDR2 is FQNEAQ in the germline V gene (reference sequence). The V end lost 4 bases, the J end lost 1 base, and 17 bases lay between the germline ends. The CDR3 consists of 17 residues. The CDR3 sequence is CASSSTGSWGAKNIQYF. The CDR3 nucleotides read TGTGCCAGCAGCTCGACAGGTTCCTGGGGGGCCAAAAACATTCAGTACTTC.

This clonotype showed up many times. The V call is TRBV14, the J call TRBJ1-1; 8 bases fit TRBD1. Per germline, CDR1 SGHDN and CDR2 FVKESK. With 6 bases clipped from V and 1 base from J, the junction kept 7 bases outside the gene matches. The CDR3 covers 15 residues. The CDR3 region is CASSLRGTGNTEAFF. CDR3 sequence (DNA): TGTGCCAGCAGTTTGCGGGGGACAGGGAACACTGAAGCTTTCTTT.

Note on this clonotype: Just one base apart from a much larger clone, this may be a read error. The V call is TRBV20-1, the J call TRBJ1-5, with D possibly matching TRBD1 (6 bases). Per germline, CDR1 DFQATT and CDR2 SNEGSKA (reference sequence). The CDR3 covers 15 residues. CDR3 DNA: TGCAGTACTAGTGATGCGGGGGCGAGCAATCAGCCCCAGCATTTT. Protein product: CSTSDAGASNQPQHF.

The chain is built from TRBV11-2 and TRBJ2-3; no definite D call. Germline values: CDR1 SGHAT, CDR2 FQNNGV. V lost 3 bases and J 4 bases, leaving 2 bases between the germline ends. The CDR3 has 11 amino acids. This chain's CDR3 is CASSFPDTQYF. The DNA of the CDR3 is TGTGCCAGCAGCTTTCCAGATACGCAGTATTTT. The full variable domain, completed using reference TRBV11-2 and TRBJ2-3, is EAGVAQSPRYKIIEKRQSVAFWCNPISGHATLYWYQQILGQGPKLLIQFQNNGVVDDSQLPKDRFSAERLKGVDSTLKIQPAKLEDSAVYLCASSFPDTQYFGPGTRLTVL.

This clonotype was seen repeatedly, ten times or more. The V and J genes are TRBV7-2 and TRBJ1-3; tentatively, D is TRBD1 (6 bases). The CDR3 consists of 14 residues. From germline, CDR1 is SGHTA and CDR2 FQGNSA. With 6 bases removed from V and 1 base from J, the gap between germline ends came to 10 bases. The DNA for the CDR3 is TGTGCCAGCAGGGGGGACACATCTGGAAACACCATATATTTT. Translated: CASRGDTSGNTIYF.

There are many counts of this clonotype. The V call is TRBV11-2, the J call TRBJ2-7; D may be TRBD1 or TRBD2 (7 bases each). Trimming stripped 2 bases from V and 6 bases from J, with 17 bases between. This CDR3 region has 15 residues. The germline V gene has CDR1 SGHAT and CDR2 FQNNGV. The CDR3 reads CASSLYQGGVREQYF. CDR3 DNA: TGTGCCAGCAGCTTATATCAGGGGGGGGTGCGCGAGCAGTACTTC.

Many counts were recorded for this clonotype. The chain recombines TRBV6-2 or TRBV6-3 with TRBJ2-2; 8 nucleotides line up with TRBD2. The V and J ends lost 2 bases and 0 bases, in that order; junction bases with no gene match: 5. CDR3 size: 17 residues. CDR1 is MNHEY, CDR2 SVGEGT, per germline. CDR3 bases: TGTGCCAGCAGTTACACCTGGCGGGGGGCGAACACCGGGGAGCTGTTTTTT. The encoded protein is CASSYTWRGANTGELFF.

This clonotype came up many times. The V and J genes are TRBV10-3 and TRBJ2-5, with no clear D. The CDR3 is 12 residues long. CDR1 ENHRY and CDR2 SYGVKD come from the germline V gene. The V gene lost 3 bases and the J gene lost 3 bases, with 5 bases spanning the gap. The CDR3, as DNA: TGTGCCATCAGTGACAGGAAAGAGACCCAGTACTTC. Protein sequence: CAISDRKETQYF.

In its sample, this clonotype was seen many times. The J gene is TRBJ2-5, the V gene TRBV5-6, with unresolved D. CDR3 length equals 13 residues. Per germline, CDR1 SGHDT and CDR2 YYEEEE. The V and J ends lost 1 base and 2 bases respectively, with 6 bases between them. DNA of the CDR3: TGTGCCAGCAGCTTGAACGGTCAAGAGACCCAGTACTTC. This codes for CASSLNGQETQYF.

This clonotype occurred many times. The genes are TRBV10-3 and TRBJ1-5; 8 positions agree with TRBD1. With V trimmed by 6 bases and J by 7 bases, 8 bases remained unmatched. The CDR3 is 14 residues long. Germline V lookup: CDR1 ENHRY, CDR2 SYGVKD. In DNA, the CDR3 is TGTGCCATCAGCCCCCAGGGGGCGGAACAGCCCCAGCATTTT. Translating it yields CAISPQGAEQPQHF.

This clonotype was counted ten times or more. The rearrangement joins TRBV12-3 or TRBV12-4 to TRBJ2-1, with 11 bases aligning to TRBD2. There are 15 residues in the CDR3. The trim removed 5 bases at V and 4 bases at J, leaving 4 bases unmatched. CDR3 coding DNA: TGTGCCAGCAGTCCACTAGCGGGAGTATACAATGAGCAGTTCTTC. Residues: CASSPLAGVYNEQFF.

This clonotype was detected only a few times. V is TRBV2 and J is TRBJ1-5; TRBD1 aligns across 7 bases. The trim removed 7 bases at V and 4 bases at J, leaving 7 bases unmatched. CDR1 and CDR2 (germline): SNHLY, FYNNEI. The CDR3 is made up of 14 amino acids. The CDR3 DNA sequence: TGTGCCAGCACGAGCGGCAGGGGGAATCAGCCCCAGCATTTT. It encodes CASTSGRGNQPQHF.

This clonotype was found many times. CDR3 region: CASSVSGQGTYEQYF. CDR3 DNA: TGTGCCAGCAGCGTATCTGGACAGGGTACCTACGAGCAGTACTTC. The chain has TRBV9 and TRBJ2-7, with 8 bases lining up with TRBD1. The CDR3 is 15 residues long. CDR1 SGDLS and CDR2 YYNGEE come from the germline V gene. V gave up 1 base and J gave up 2 bases; unmatched junction bases: 5.

This clonotype was seen more than once but under ten times. The chain joins TRBV7-9 to TRBJ2-5; D may be TRBD2 (5 bases). Between the trimmed V and J ends, which lost 3 bases and 0 bases, there was a span of 11 bases. There are 15 residues in the CDR3. From germline, CDR1 is SEHNR and CDR2 FQNEAQ (reference sequence). CDR3 protein: CASSFSIGDQETQYF. The CDR3 region has the DNA TGTGCCAGCAGCTTTAGTATCGGGGACCAAGAGACCCAGTACTTC.

This clonotype has a count of ten or more. The V gene is TRBV19, the J gene TRBJ2-7; D is perhaps TRBD1 or TRBD2 (5 bases each). The CDR3 runs 13 residues. Trimming shortened V by 3 bases and J by 3 bases, and 9 bases separated the two germline ends. Per germline, CDR1 LNHDA and CDR2 SQIVND (reference sequence). CDR3 amino acids: CASSIRDHYEQYF. CDR3 DNA: TGTGCCAGTAGTATCCGGGACCACTACGAGCAGTACTTC.

This clonotype was counted a few times. The rearrangement links TRBV7-6 to TRBJ2-5; D is uncertain. CDR1 and CDR2 (germline): SGHVS, FNYEAQ. V was cut by 1 base and J by 1 base, with 7 bases left in between. There are 14 residues in the CDR3. CDR3 coding DNA: TGTGCCAGCAGCTTAGTCGGCAGCCAAGAGACCCAGTACTTC. Translating gives CASSLVGSQETQYF.

This chain connects TRBV7-2 to TRBJ2-1; D possibly corresponds to TRBD1 (5 bases). The CDR3 is 14 amino acids. CDR1 is SGHTA and CDR2 is FQGNSA in the germline V gene. V dropped 3 bases and J dropped 5 bases, with 11 bases sitting between them. The CDR3 region has the DNA TGTGCCAGCAGCTTCTCCGACAGTAACAATGAGCAGTTCTTC. It encodes CASSFSDSNNEQFF.